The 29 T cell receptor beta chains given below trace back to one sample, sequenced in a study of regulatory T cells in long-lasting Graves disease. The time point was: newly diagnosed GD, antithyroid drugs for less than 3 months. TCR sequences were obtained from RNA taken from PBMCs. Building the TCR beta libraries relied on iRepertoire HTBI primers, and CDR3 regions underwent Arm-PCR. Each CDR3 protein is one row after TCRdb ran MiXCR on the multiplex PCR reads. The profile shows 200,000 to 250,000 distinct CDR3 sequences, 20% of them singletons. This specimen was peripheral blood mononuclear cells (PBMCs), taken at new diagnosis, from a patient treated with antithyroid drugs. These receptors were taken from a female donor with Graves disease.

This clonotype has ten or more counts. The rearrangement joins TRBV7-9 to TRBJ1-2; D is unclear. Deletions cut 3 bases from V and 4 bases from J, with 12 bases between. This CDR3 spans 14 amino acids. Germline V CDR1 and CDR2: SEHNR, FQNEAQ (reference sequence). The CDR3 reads CASSLRAESYGYTF. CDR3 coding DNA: TGTGCCAGCAGCTTGAGGGCGGAGTCCTATGGCTACACCTTC.

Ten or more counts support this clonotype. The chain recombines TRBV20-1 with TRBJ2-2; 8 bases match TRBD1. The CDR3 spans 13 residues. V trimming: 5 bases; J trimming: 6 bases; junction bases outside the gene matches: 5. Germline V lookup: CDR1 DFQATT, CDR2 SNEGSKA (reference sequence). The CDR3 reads CSAQDRVSGELFF. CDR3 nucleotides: TGCAGTGCTCAGGACAGGGTATCCGGGGAGCTGTTTTTT.

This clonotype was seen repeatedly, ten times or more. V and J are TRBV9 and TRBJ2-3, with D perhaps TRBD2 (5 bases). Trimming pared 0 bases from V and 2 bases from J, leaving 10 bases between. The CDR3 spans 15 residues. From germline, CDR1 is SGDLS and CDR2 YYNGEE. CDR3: CASSVDRGITDTQYF. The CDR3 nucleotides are TGTGCCAGCAGCGTAGATCGGGGAATCACAGATACGCAGTATTTT.

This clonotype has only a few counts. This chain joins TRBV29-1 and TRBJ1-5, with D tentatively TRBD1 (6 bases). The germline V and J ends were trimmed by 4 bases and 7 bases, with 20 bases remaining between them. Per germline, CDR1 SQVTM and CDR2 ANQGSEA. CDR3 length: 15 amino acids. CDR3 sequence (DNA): TGCAGCGTTGTTTTTGGTAGGGGGGATAGGCAGCCCCAGCATTTT. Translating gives CSVVFGRGDRQPQHF.

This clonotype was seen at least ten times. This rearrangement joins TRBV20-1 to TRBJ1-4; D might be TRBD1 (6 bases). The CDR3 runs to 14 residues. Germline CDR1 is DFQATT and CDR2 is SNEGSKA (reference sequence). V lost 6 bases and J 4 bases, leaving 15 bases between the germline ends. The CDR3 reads CSAPVGGHNEKLFF. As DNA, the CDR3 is TGCAGTGCCCCTGTGGGGGGCCATAATGAAAAACTGTTTTTT.

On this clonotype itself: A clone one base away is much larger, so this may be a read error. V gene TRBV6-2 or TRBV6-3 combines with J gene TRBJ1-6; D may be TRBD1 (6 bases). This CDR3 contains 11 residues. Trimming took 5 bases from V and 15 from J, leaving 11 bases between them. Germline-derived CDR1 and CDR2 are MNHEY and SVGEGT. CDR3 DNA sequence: TGTGCCAGCAGTGGGGGGGGCCGCCTCCACTTT. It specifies CASSGGGRLHF.

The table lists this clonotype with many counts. CDR3 nucleotides: TGCAGTGCTAGGCCGGGACAGGGTTACGAGCAGTACTTC. It specifies CSARPGQGYEQYF. The gene calls are TRBV20-1 and TRBJ2-7; the match to TRBD1 covers 9 bases. J was trimmed by 4 bases and V by 3 bases; bases with no gene match: 4. The CDR3 contains 13 residues. From germline, CDR1 is DFQATT and CDR2 SNEGSKA (reference sequence).

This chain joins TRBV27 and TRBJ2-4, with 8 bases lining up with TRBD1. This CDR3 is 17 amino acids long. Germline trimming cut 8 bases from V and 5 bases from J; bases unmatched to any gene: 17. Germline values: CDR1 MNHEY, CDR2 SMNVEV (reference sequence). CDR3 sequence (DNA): TGTGCCAGCCGATCCTTTGGACTCAGGGGGCGCGAAAACATTCAGTACTTC. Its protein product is CASRSFGLRGRENIQYF.

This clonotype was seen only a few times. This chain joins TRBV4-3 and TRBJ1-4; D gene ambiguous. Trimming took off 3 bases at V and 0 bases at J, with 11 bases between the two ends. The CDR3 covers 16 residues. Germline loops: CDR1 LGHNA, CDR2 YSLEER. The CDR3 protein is CASSQVPGTTNEKLFF. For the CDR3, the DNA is TGCGCCAGCAGCCAGGTTCCTGGGACAACTAATGAAAAACTGTTTTTT.

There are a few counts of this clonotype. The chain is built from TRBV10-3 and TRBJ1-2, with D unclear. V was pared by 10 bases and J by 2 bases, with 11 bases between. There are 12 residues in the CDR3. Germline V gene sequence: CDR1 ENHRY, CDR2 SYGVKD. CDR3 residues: CATRTDNYGYTF. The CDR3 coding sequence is TGTGCCACCCGAACGGACAACTATGGCTACACCTTC.

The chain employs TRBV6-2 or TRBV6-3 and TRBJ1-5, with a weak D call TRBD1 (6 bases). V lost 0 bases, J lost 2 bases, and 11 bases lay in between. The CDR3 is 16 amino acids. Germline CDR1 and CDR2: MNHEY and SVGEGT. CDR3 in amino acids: CASSYSGTLGNQPQHF. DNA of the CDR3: TGTGCCAGCAGTTACTCCGGGACACTCGGCAATCAGCCCCAGCATTTT.

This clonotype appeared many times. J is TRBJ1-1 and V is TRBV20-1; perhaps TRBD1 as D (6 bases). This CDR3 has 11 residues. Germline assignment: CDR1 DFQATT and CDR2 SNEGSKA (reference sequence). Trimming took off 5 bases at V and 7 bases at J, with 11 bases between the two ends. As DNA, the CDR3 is TGCAGTGCTCGGGGACAACTTGAAGCTTTCTTT. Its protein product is CSARGQLEAFF.

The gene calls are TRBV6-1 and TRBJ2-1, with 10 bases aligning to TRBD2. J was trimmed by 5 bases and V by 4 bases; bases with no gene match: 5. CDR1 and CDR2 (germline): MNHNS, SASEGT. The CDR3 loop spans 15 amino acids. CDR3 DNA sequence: TGTGCCAGCAGTGTCCGAGCGGGAGGGAACAATGAGCAGTTCTTC. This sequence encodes CASSVRAGGNNEQFF.

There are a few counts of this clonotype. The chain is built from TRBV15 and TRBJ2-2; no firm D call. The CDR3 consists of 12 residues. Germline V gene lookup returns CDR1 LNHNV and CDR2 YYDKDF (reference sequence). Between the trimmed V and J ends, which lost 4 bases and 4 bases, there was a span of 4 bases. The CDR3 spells CATSTFTGELFF. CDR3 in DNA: TGTGCCACCAGCACCTTCACCGGGGAGCTGTTTTTT.

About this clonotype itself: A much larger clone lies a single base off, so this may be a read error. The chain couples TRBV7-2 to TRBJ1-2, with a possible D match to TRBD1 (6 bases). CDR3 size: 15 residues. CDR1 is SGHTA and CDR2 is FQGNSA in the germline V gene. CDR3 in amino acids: CASSPIAGAVSGYAF. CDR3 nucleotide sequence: TGTGCCAGCAGCCCCATAGCGGGGGCGGTGAGCGGCTACGCCTTC.

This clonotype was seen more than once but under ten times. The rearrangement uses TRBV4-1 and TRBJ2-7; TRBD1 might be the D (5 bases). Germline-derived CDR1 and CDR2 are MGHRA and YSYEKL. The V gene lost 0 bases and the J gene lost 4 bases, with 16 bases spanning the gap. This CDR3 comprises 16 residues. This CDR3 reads CASSQEPPPNRYEQYF. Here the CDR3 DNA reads TGCGCCAGCAGCCAAGAACCACCGCCAAACAGGTACGAGCAGTACTTC.

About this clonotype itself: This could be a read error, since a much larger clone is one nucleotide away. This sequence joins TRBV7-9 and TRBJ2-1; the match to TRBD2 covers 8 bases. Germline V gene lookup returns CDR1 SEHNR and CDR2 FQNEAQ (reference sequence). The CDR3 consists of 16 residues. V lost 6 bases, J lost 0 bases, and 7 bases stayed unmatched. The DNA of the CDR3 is TGTGCCAGCAGTTTTTTAGGGACTAGCTCCTACAATGAGCAGTTCTTC. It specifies CASSFLGTSSYNEQFF.

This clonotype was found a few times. The chain's CDR3 is CASSYAGRSSYEQYF. In DNA form, the CDR3 reads TGTGCCAGCAGTTACGCGGGACGCAGCTCCTACGAGCAGTACTTC. The chain employs TRBV6-2 or TRBV6-3 and TRBJ2-7; tentative D call: TRBD2 (6 bases). CDR3 size: 15 residues. CDR1 is MNHEY and CDR2 is SVGEGT in the germline V gene. Trimming left V 2 bases short and J 0 bases short, with 11 bases between.

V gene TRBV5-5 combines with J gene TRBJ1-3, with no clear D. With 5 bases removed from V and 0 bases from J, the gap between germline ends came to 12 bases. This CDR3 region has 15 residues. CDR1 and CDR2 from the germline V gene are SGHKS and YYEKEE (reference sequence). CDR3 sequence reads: CASSSQTGSGNTIYF. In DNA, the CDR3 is TGTGCCAGCAGTTCACAGACTGGCTCTGGAAACACCATATATTTT.

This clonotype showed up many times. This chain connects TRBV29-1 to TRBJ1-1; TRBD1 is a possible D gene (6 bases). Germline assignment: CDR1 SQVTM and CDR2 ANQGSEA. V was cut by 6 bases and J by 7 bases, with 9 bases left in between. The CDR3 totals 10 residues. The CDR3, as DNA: TGCAGCGTCTTGACAGGTGAAGCTTTCTTT. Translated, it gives CSVLTGEAFF.

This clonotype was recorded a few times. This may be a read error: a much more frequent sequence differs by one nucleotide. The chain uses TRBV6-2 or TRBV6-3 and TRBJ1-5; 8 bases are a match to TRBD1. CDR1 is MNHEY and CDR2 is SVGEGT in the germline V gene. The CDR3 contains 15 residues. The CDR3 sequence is CAISYGGQGNQPQHF. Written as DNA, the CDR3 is TGTGCCATCAGTTACGGGGGACAGGGCAATCAGCCCCAGCATTTT.

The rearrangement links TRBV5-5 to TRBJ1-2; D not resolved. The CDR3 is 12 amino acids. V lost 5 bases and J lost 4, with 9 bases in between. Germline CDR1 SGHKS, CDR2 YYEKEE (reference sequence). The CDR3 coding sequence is TGTGCCAGCAGTTCCACCAGCTATGGCTACACCTTC. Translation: CASSSTSYGYTF. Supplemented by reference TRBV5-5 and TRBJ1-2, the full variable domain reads DAGVTQSPTHLIKTRGQQVTLRCSPISGHKSVSWYQQVLGQGPQFIFQYYEKEERGRGNFPDRFSARQFPNYSSELNVNALLLGDSALYLCASSSTSYGYTFGSGTRLTVV.

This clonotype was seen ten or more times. The CDR3 region has the DNA TGTGCCAGCAGCCCGGACCTGGGTGAGCAGTTCTTC. This encodes CASSPDLGEQFF. The chain couples TRBV3-1 to TRBJ2-1; D call uncertain. Deletions cut 4 bases from V and 9 bases from J, with 10 bases between. CDR1 and CDR2 from the germline V gene are LGHDT and YNNKEL (reference sequence). The CDR3 consists of 12 residues.

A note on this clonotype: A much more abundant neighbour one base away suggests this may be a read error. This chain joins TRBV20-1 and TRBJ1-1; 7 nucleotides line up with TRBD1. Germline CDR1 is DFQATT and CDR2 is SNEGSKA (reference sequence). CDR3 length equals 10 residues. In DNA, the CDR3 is TGCAGCAGGGGGAATACTGAAGTTTTCTTT. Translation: CSRGNTEVFF.

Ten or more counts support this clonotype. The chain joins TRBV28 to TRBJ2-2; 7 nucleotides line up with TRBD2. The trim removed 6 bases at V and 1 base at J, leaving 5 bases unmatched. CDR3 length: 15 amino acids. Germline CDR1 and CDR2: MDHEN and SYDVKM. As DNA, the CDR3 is TGTGCCAGCAGGACCTCTAGCGGGAACACCGGGGAGCTGTTTTTT. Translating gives CASRTSSGNTGELFF.

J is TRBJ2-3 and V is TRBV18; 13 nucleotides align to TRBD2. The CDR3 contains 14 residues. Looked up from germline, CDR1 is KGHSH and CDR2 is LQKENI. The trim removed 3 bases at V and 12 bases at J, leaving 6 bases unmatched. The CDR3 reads CASSPGTSGNNQYF. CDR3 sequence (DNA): TGTGCCAGCTCACCGGGGACTAGCGGGAATAATCAGTATTTT.

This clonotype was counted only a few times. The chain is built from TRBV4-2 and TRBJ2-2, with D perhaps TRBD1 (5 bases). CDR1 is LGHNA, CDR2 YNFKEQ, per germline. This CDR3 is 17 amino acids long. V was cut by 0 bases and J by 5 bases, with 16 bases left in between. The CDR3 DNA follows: TGTGCCAGCAGCCAAGATCCGAGTCTGACAGTAACCGGGGAGCTGTTTTTT. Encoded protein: CASSQDPSLTVTGELFF.

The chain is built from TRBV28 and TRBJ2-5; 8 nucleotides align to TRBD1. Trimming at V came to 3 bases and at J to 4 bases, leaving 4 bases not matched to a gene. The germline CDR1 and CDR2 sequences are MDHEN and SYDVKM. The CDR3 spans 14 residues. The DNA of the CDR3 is TGTGCCAGCAGTTTGTATGGACAGGGAGAGACCCAGTACTTC. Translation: CASSLYGQGETQYF. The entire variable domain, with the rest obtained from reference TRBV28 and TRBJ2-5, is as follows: DVKVTQSSRYLVKRTGEKVFLECVQDMDHENMFWYRQDPGLGLRLIYFSYDVKMKEKGDIPEGYSVSREKKERFSLILESASTNQTSMYLCASSLYGQGETQYFGPGTRLLVL.

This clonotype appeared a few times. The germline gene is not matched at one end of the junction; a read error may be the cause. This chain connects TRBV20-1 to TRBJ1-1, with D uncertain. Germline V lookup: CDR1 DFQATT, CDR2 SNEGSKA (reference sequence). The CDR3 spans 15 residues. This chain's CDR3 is CNARDFESMNTEAFF. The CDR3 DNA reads TGCAATGCTAGAGATTTTGAGAGTATGAACACTGAAGCTTTCTTT.